These T cell receptor beta chains were read from a single sample in a study of technical replicates of blood from a handful of donors. Libraries were prepared by immunoSEQ multiplex PCR; TCRdb keeps only in-frame clonotypes and omits some of them. The sample includes 75,000 to 100,000 clones, approximately 94% of them seen just once. Sequences were obtained from T cells isolated from PBMCs. These receptor sequences come from a human donor in good health. Each CDR3 is given with its conserved first and last residue. Each record gives: clone size, D gene, V gene, J gene, CDR3 protein, CDR3 DNA. The D gene is left open where the match is weak. Size is omitted from some rows. Given values are once, few, many or a class for expanded clones.

size: -; D: TRBD1; V: TRBV28; J: TRBJ2-1; CDR3: CASFHFPGQVNNEQFF; DNA: TGTGCCAGCTTCCACTTCCCGGGACAGGTCAACAATGAGCAGTTCTTC
size: -; D: TRBD2; V: TRBV29-1; J: TRBJ2-5; CDR3: CSVRLAADQETQYF; DNA: TGCAGCGTCCGACTAGCGGCAGATCAAGAGACCCAGTACTTC
size: -; D: TRBD1; V: TRBV10-3; J: TRBJ1-2; CDR3: CATTQGPDRDNYGYTF; DNA: TGTGCCACCACCCAAGGGCCGGACAGGGACAACTATGGCTACACCTTC
size: -; D: TRBD1; V: TRBV7-9; J: TRBJ2-7; CDR3: CASSLAGGYEEQYF; DNA: TGTGCCAGCAGCTTGGCAGGGGGCTATGAAGAGCAGTACTTC
size: -; D: TRBD2; V: TRBV28; J: TRBJ2-1; CDR3: CASSFGGGFNEQFF; DNA: TGTGCCAGCAGTTTCGGCGGGGGTTTCAATGAGCAGTTCTTC
size: -; D: -; V: TRBV13; J: TRBJ2-7; CDR3: CASSLATGGGEQYF; DNA: TGTGCCAGCAGCCTAGCCACAGGGGGGGGCGAGCAGTACTTC
size: -; D: -; V: TRBV28; J: TRBJ2-1; CDR3: CASSFGQGLEQFF; DNA: TGTGCCAGCAGTTTTGGCCAGGGGCTTGAGCAGTTCTTC
size: -; D: TRBD2; V: TRBV28; J: TRBJ2-2; CDR3: CASSFYYKRLAGHTGELFF; DNA: TGTGCCAGCAGTTTTTATTACAAGAGACTAGCGGGTCACACCGGGGAGCTGTTTTTT
size: -; D: -; V: TRBV7-9; J: TRBJ2-1; CDR3: CASSDDGTFSSYNEQFF; DNA: TGTGCCAGCAGCGATGATGGTACCTTTAGCTCCTACAATGAGCAGTTCTTC
size: -; D: TRBD2; V: TRBV5-5; J: TRBJ2-2; CDR3: CASSAGTSTGELFF; DNA: TGTGCCAGCAGCGCGGGGACTAGCACCGGGGAGCTGTTTTTT
size: -; D: -; V: TRBV7-6; J: TRBJ2-1; CDR3: CATSRQGGGNEQFF; DNA: TGTGCCACGTCCCGACAGGGCGGGGGGAATGAGCAGTTCTTC
size: -; D: -; V: TRBV7-6; J: TRBJ2-2; CDR3: CASVLGFGSTGELFF; DNA: TGTGCCAGCGTTCTTGGTTTCGGGAGCACCGGGGAGCTGTTTTTT
size: -; D: -; V: TRBV2; J: TRBJ2-6; CDR3: CASSGGVVTGANVLTF; DNA: TGTGCCAGCAGTGGGGGGGTGGTAACTGGGGCCAACGTCCTGACTTTC
size: -; D: -; V: TRBV12-5; J: TRBJ2-1; CDR3: CASGLVAPGGPYNEQFF; DNA: TGTGCTAGTGGTTTGGTAGCCCCCGGGGGGCCTTACAATGAGCAGTTCTTC
size: -; D: -; V: TRBV2; J: TRBJ1-2; CDR3: CASTSLSHGYTF; DNA: TGTGCCAGCACGTCACTAAGTCATGGCTACACCTTC
size: -; D: -; V: TRBV4-1; J: TRBJ1-5; CDR3: CASSQGGCGQPQHF; DNA: TGCGCCAGCAGCCAAGGAGGCTGCGGTCAGCCCCAGCATTTT
size: -; D: TRBD1; V: TRBV27; J: TRBJ2-7; CDR3: CASSSRLRDSSYEQYF; DNA: TGTGCCAGCAGTTCAAGACTACGGGACAGCTCCTACGAGCAGTACTTC
size: -; D: TRBD1; V: TRBV27; J: TRBJ2-7; CDR3: CASSLGTGPSYEQYF; DNA: TGTGCCAGCAGTTTAGGGACAGGGCCTTCCTACGAGCAGTACTTC
size: -; D: TRBD1; V: TRBV7-7; J: TRBJ2-2; CDR3: CASSRQGTGGELFF; DNA: TGTGCTAGCAGCCGACAGGGGACGGGCGGGGAGCTGTTTTTT
size: -; D: -; V: TRBV30; J: TRBJ1-6; CDR3: CAWSVGLGLANSPLHF; DNA: TGTGCCTGGAGTGTAGGCCTGGGACTAGCTAATTCACCCCTCCACTTT
size: -; D: -; V: TRBV10-3; J: TRBJ1-4; CDR3: CAISEAQVPNEKLFF; DNA: TGTGCCATCAGTGAGGCCCAGGTTCCCAATGAAAAACTGTTTTTT
size: once; D: TRBD2; V: TRBV10-3; J: TRBJ2-1; CDR3: CAISGGLADNEQFF; DNA: TGTGCCATCAGTGGCGGACTAGCGGACAATGAGCAGTTCTTC
size: -; D: -; V: TRBV7-9; J: TRBJ1-4; CDR3: CASSSEHRVRGEKLFF; DNA: TGTGCCAGCAGCTCCGAGCACAGGGTCAGGGGTGAAAAACTGTTTTTT